This record covers a single T cell receptor (beta chain). V was shortened by 5 bases and J by 3 bases, with 4 bases between the two germline ends. The CDR3 runs to 11 residues. Germline V gene data show CDR1 as MNHEY and CDR2 as SVGAGI. The data are from a study of blood T cell repertoires in COVID-19. TCRdb keeps only in-frame clones here, not all; method: immunoSEQ multiplex PCR. This sample yields 150,000 or so clones, of which about 87% are seen a single time; approximately 10% belongs to the top ten. The sample consisted of peripheral blood. This TCR came from a man over 45 with acute or convalescent COVID-19. The chain couples TRBV6-5 to TRBJ2-5; no clear D gene. The DNA for the CDR3 is TGTGCCAGCAGTCGTAAAGAGACCCAGTACTTC. Protein: CASSRKETQYF.